A selection of T cell receptor beta chains follows, all from one sample in a study of technical replicates of blood from a handful of donors. The table came from immunoSEQ multiplex PCR; TCRdb's copy has only in-frame clones and leaves some out. Of around 70,000 clones detected, roughly 92% appear once; the ten largest clones hold roughly 0.37%. Specimen: T cells isolated from PBMCs. The receptors shown here come from a human donor in good health. CDR3s include the opening cysteine and the closing phenylalanine or tryptophan. The order of the fields is J gene, clone size, D gene, V gene, CDR3 DNA, CDR3 protein. The D gene is left open where the match is weak. Expanded clones are given a class, and other clones once, few, many or no size at all.

J gene: TRBJ1-5; clone size: .; D gene: TRBD1; V gene: TRBV7-8; CDR3 DNA: TGTGCCAGCAGCTTAGCCTCCGGGACAGGTGGAGAGCCCCAGCATTTT; CDR3 protein: CASSLASGTGGEPQHF
J gene: TRBJ1-2; clone size: .; D gene: .; V gene: TRBV7-9; CDR3 DNA: TGTGCCAGCATCCCGCGGGGGGCGAGAGGCTACACCTTC; CDR3 protein: CASIPRGARGYTF
J gene: TRBJ1-2; clone size: .; D gene: .; V gene: TRBV7-9; CDR3 DNA: TGTGCCAGCAGCTTAGGCGGGGCCCCCTATGGCTACACCTTC; CDR3 protein: CASSLGGAPYGYTF
J gene: TRBJ1-5; clone size: .; D gene: .; V gene: TRBV2; CDR3 DNA: TGTGCCAGTGATTGGGGGGGCAATCAGCCCCAGCATTTT; CDR3 protein: CASDWGGNQPQHF
J gene: TRBJ2-3; clone size: .; D gene: .; V gene: TRBV18; CDR3 DNA: TGTGCCAGCTCACCACCTGAGATGGATACGCAGTATTTT; CDR3 protein: CASSPPEMDTQYF
J gene: TRBJ2-5; clone size: .; D gene: .; V gene: TRBV6-1; CDR3 DNA: TGTGCCATAGCGTACGGGCCCCAGTACTTC; CDR3 protein: CAIAYGPQYF
J gene: TRBJ1-2; clone size: .; D gene: .; V gene: TRBV6-1; CDR3 DNA: TGTGCCAGCAGTGAAACCCTTGGACAGATAAACTATGGCTACACCTTC; CDR3 protein: CASSETLGQINYGYTF
J gene: TRBJ1-2; clone size: .; D gene: .; V gene: TRBV7-2; CDR3 DNA: TGTGCCAGCAGCCCCCCGGGGGTTGGGAACTATGGCTACACCTTC; CDR3 protein: CASSPPGVGNYGYTF
J gene: TRBJ1-1; clone size: few; D gene: TRBD1; V gene: TRBV27; CDR3 DNA: TGTGCCAGCAGTACCGGGACAGGGGCCATGGAATCTGAAGCTTTCTTT; CDR3 protein: CASSTGTGAMESEAFF
J gene: TRBJ2-7; clone size: .; D gene: .; V gene: TRBV19; CDR3 DNA: TGTGCCAGTATAAGCCCCGGGTCCTACGAGCAGTACTTC; CDR3 protein: CASISPGSYEQYF
J gene: TRBJ2-6; clone size: .; D gene: TRBD1; V gene: TRBV7-3; CDR3 DNA: TGTGCCAGCAGCCCAGGGACAGGACACTCTGGGGCCAACGTCCTGACTTTC; CDR3 protein: CASSPGTGHSGANVLTF
J gene: TRBJ1-1; clone size: .; D gene: .; V gene: TRBV19; CDR3 DNA: TGTGCCAGTAGTCAACAGGGAGGGGTAACCACTGAAGCTTTCTTT; CDR3 protein: CASSQQGGVTTEAFF
J gene: TRBJ1-1; clone size: once; D gene: .; V gene: TRBV19; CDR3 DNA: TGTGCCAGTGGCGAGGGGGACGCGACTGAAGCTTTCTTT; CDR3 protein: CASGEGDATEAFF
J gene: TRBJ2-3; clone size: once; D gene: TRBD1; V gene: TRBV19; CDR3 DNA: TGTGCCAGTAGGATGACAGGGGGCATAGATACGCAGTATTTT; CDR3 protein: CASRMTGGIDTQYF
J gene: TRBJ2-3; clone size: .; D gene: .; V gene: TRBV5-1; CDR3 DNA: TGCGCCAGCAGCTTCGGCCCGGGATTAGATACGCAGTATTTT; CDR3 protein: CASSFGPGLDTQYF
J gene: TRBJ2-1; clone size: .; D gene: TRBD2; V gene: TRBV2; CDR3 DNA: TGTGCCAGCAGTGAAGAGTTAGCGGGAGATCATGAGCAGTTCTTC; CDR3 protein: CASSEELAGDHEQFF
J gene: TRBJ2-5; clone size: .; D gene: TRBD1; V gene: TRBV5-1; CDR3 DNA: TGCGCCAGCAACGTACAGGGGGAAGAGACCCAGTACTTC; CDR3 protein: CASNVQGEETQYF
J gene: TRBJ2-7; clone size: .; D gene: .; V gene: TRBV15; CDR3 DNA: TGTGCCACCAGCAGAGTGGACAGCTACGAGCAGTACTTC; CDR3 protein: CATSRVDSYEQYF
J gene: TRBJ1-4; clone size: few; D gene: TRBD1; V gene: TRBV19; CDR3 DNA: TGTGCCACCACACAGGGGTCTAAGGAAAAACTGTTTTTT; CDR3 protein: CATTQGSKEKLFF
J gene: TRBJ2-7; clone size: .; D gene: .; V gene: TRBV6-5; CDR3 DNA: TGTGCCAGCATGCACGGGTACGAGCAGTACTTC; CDR3 protein: CASMHGYEQYF
J gene: TRBJ2-2; clone size: few; D gene: TRBD1; V gene: TRBV18; CDR3 DNA: TGTGCCAGCTCACCACGAGGGACAGGGCCGGGCACCGGGGAGCTGTTTTTT; CDR3 protein: CASSPRGTGPGTGELFF
J gene: TRBJ2-2; clone size: .; D gene: TRBD2; V gene: TRBV28; CDR3 DNA: TGTGCCAGCATCACCCGGGGGGGCACCGGGGAGCTGTTTTTT; CDR3 protein: CASITRGGTGELFF
J gene: TRBJ1-1; clone size: .; D gene: .; V gene: TRBV6-1; CDR3 DNA: TGTGCCAGCAGATTGGGCATGAACACTGAAGCTTTCTTT; CDR3 protein: CASRLGMNTEAFF
J gene: TRBJ2-1; clone size: .; D gene: TRBD2; V gene: TRBV5-1; CDR3 DNA: TGCGCCAGCAGCTTCGTGTTCGGGCAGGGACTAGCGGGAGACAATGAGCAGTTCTTC; CDR3 protein: CASSFVFGQGLAGDNEQFF
J gene: TRBJ2-3; clone size: once; D gene: TRBD2; V gene: TRBV7-2; CDR3 DNA: TGTGCCAGCAGCTTACTGGCGGGAGATGCAGATACGCAGTATTTT; CDR3 protein: CASSLLAGDADTQYF
J gene: TRBJ2-2; clone size: .; D gene: TRBD1; V gene: TRBV5-5; CDR3 DNA: TGTGCCAGCAGCTTGGCACAGGGGGATCACGGGGAGCTGTTTTTT; CDR3 protein: CASSLAQGDHGELFF
J gene: TRBJ1-1; clone size: .; D gene: TRBD1; V gene: TRBV6-1; CDR3 DNA: TGTGCCAGCAGTACTCGACAGGGATTAGCTTTCTTT; CDR3 protein: CASSTRQGLAFF
J gene: TRBJ1-1; clone size: .; D gene: .; V gene: TRBV2; CDR3 DNA: TGTGCCAGCAGTGAATCCGGGGTGAACACTGAAGCTTTCTTT; CDR3 protein: CASSESGVNTEAFF
J gene: TRBJ2-1; clone size: .; D gene: TRBD1; V gene: TRBV27; CDR3 DNA: TGTGCCAGCAGTATAACACAGGGGGTCAATGAGCAGTTCTTC; CDR3 protein: CASSITQGVNEQFF
J gene: TRBJ2-6; clone size: .; D gene: .; V gene: TRBV7-3; CDR3 DNA: TGTGCCAGCAGCTTGTGGGGCCCAGGGGCTGGGGCCAACGTCCTGACTTTC; CDR3 protein: CASSLWGPGAGANVLTF
J gene: TRBJ1-4; clone size: .; D gene: TRBD1; V gene: TRBV27; CDR3 DNA: TGTGCCAGCAGGCCCTTAGACAGGGGACGTGAAAAACTGTTTTTT; CDR3 protein: CASRPLDRGREKLFF
J gene: TRBJ2-4; clone size: .; D gene: .; V gene: TRBV12-5; CDR3 DNA: TGTGCTAGTGGTTTGGGGCAGGGGGGACTAGCCAAAAACATTCAGTACTTC; CDR3 protein: CASGLGQGGLAKNIQYF
J gene: TRBJ2-4; clone size: once; D gene: TRBD1; V gene: TRBV28; CDR3 DNA: TGTGCCGTGGCCCGGGACAGGGGAATGGACATTCAGTACTTC; CDR3 protein: CAVARDRGMDIQYF
J gene: TRBJ1-2; clone size: .; D gene: TRBD1; V gene: TRBV5-5; CDR3 DNA: TGTGCCAGCAGCTTTTCCGGGACAGGCTATGGCTACACCTTC; CDR3 protein: CASSFSGTGYGYTF
J gene: TRBJ2-5; clone size: .; D gene: .; V gene: TRBV11-3; CDR3 DNA: TGTGCCAGCAGCTTACGGACGAGGGAGGAGACCCAGTACTTC; CDR3 protein: CASSLRTREETQYF
J gene: TRBJ2-3; clone size: .; D gene: .; V gene: TRBV30; CDR3 DNA: TGTGCCTGGAGTCAAGGGGTCCGCGGAAAGCTTAGCACAGATACGCAGTATTTT; CDR3 protein: CAWSQGVRGKLSTDTQYF
J gene: TRBJ1-2; clone size: .; D gene: .; V gene: TRBV10-3; CDR3 DNA: TGTGCCATCAGTGATTTAAATCAAGGGGGAGACTATGGCTACACCTTC; CDR3 protein: CAISDLNQGGDYGYTF
J gene: TRBJ2-1; clone size: .; D gene: .; V gene: TRBV7-6; CDR3 DNA: TGTGCCAGCAGCTTACTCGGGGATCGAGAGCTTCCGAACAATGAGCAGTTCTTC; CDR3 protein: CASSLLGDRELPNNEQFF
J gene: TRBJ2-5; clone size: .; D gene: TRBD2; V gene: TRBV9; CDR3 DNA: TGTGCCAGCAGCGTATCGGCGGGAGACAGCGAGACCCAGTACTTC; CDR3 protein: CASSVSAGDSETQYF
J gene: TRBJ1-1; clone size: once; D gene: .; V gene: TRBV4-3; CDR3 DNA: TGCGCCAGCAGCCATTACAGGTTTGCTCGGGACACTGAAGCTTTCTTT; CDR3 protein: CASSHYRFARDTEAFF
J gene: TRBJ1-1; clone size: .; D gene: TRBD1; V gene: TRBV19; CDR3 DNA: TGTGCCAGTAGTAGCCGATTAGGGGGCTGGGGAACTGAAGCTTTCTTT; CDR3 protein: CASSSRLGGWGTEAFF
J gene: TRBJ2-1; clone size: .; D gene: TRBD2; V gene: TRBV7-3; CDR3 DNA: TGTGCCAGCAGCTTACCCGGGACTAGCGCGCCCAATGAGCAGTTCTTC; CDR3 protein: CASSLPGTSAPNEQFF
J gene: TRBJ2-1; clone size: .; D gene: .; V gene: TRBV14; CDR3 DNA: TGTGCCAGCAGCCCCGTCCGGACTATCCACAATGAGCAGTTCTTC; CDR3 protein: CASSPVRTIHNEQFF
J gene: TRBJ1-2; clone size: .; D gene: TRBD1; V gene: TRBV5-6; CDR3 DNA: TGTGCCAGCAGCGAAGACAGGGACGGCTACACCTTC; CDR3 protein: CASSEDRDGYTF
J gene: TRBJ2-1; clone size: once; D gene: .; V gene: TRBV5-1; CDR3 DNA: TGCGCCAGCAGCATCCTACAGAGCTCCTACAATGAGCAGTTCTTC; CDR3 protein: CASSILQSSYNEQFF
J gene: TRBJ2-4; clone size: .; D gene: TRBD2; V gene: TRBV9; CDR3 DNA: TGTGCCAGCAGCGTAGAAATGGGCGGGAGGGGAGACATTCAGTACTTC; CDR3 protein: CASSVEMGGRGDIQYF
J gene: TRBJ2-1; clone size: .; D gene: TRBD2; V gene: TRBV5-1; CDR3 DNA: TGCGCCAGCAGCTTGGGCCTACTAGCGGGAGGTAAGATGGATGAGCAGTTCTTC; CDR3 protein: CASSLGLLAGGKMDEQFF
J gene: TRBJ2-5; clone size: .; D gene: .; V gene: TRBV7-2; CDR3 DNA: TGTGCCAGCAGCTTAGGGGCAGTCGAGACCCAGTACTTC; CDR3 protein: CASSLGAVETQYF
J gene: TRBJ2-7; clone size: .; D gene: TRBD1; V gene: TRBV7-8; CDR3 DNA: TGTGCCAGCAGCTTATATCACCTGGGACAGAACTACGAGCAGTACTTC; CDR3 protein: CASSLYHLGQNYEQYF
J gene: TRBJ2-3; clone size: .; D gene: .; V gene: TRBV28; CDR3 DNA: TGTGCCAGCAGTGCAAGACAGGATCCTAGCACAGATACGCAGTATTTT; CDR3 protein: CASSARQDPSTDTQYF
J gene: TRBJ2-2; clone size: .; D gene: TRBD1; V gene: TRBV5-6; CDR3 DNA: TGTGCCAGCAGCTTGGACGGGACAGCGAACACCGGGGAGCTGTTTTTT; CDR3 protein: CASSLDGTANTGELFF
J gene: TRBJ2-2; clone size: .; D gene: .; V gene: TRBV5-8; CDR3 DNA: TGTGCCAGCAGCTTTGGTAGCGGTAACACCGGGGAGCTGTTTTTT; CDR3 protein: CASSFGSGNTGELFF
J gene: TRBJ1-2; clone size: few; D gene: TRBD1; V gene: TRBV6-1; CDR3 DNA: TGTGCCAGCAGTGCCCCGGGGGGACAGGGGAACTATGGCTACACCTTC; CDR3 protein: CASSAPGGQGNYGYTF
J gene: TRBJ1-5; clone size: .; D gene: .; V gene: TRBV18; CDR3 DNA: TGTGCCAGCTCGCTAACGGAGCGAAGGCCCCAGCATTTT; CDR3 protein: CASSLTERRPQHF
J gene: TRBJ1-1; clone size: .; D gene: TRBD1; V gene: TRBV19; CDR3 DNA: TGTGCCAGTAGTATTCAGGGGGCTTCCACTGAAGCTTTCTTT; CDR3 protein: CASSIQGASTEAFF
J gene: TRBJ2-1; clone size: .; D gene: TRBD2; V gene: TRBV10-2; CDR3 DNA: TGCGCCAGCAGGATACTAGCGGGAGGGGGGAATGAGCAGTTCTTC; CDR3 protein: CASRILAGGGNEQFF
J gene: TRBJ2-3; clone size: .; D gene: .; V gene: TRBV4-1; CDR3 DNA: TGCGCCAGCAGCCAAGATAGGAAGCGCGGACAGATCGCTACAGATACGCAGTATTTT; CDR3 protein: CASSQDRKRGQIATDTQYF